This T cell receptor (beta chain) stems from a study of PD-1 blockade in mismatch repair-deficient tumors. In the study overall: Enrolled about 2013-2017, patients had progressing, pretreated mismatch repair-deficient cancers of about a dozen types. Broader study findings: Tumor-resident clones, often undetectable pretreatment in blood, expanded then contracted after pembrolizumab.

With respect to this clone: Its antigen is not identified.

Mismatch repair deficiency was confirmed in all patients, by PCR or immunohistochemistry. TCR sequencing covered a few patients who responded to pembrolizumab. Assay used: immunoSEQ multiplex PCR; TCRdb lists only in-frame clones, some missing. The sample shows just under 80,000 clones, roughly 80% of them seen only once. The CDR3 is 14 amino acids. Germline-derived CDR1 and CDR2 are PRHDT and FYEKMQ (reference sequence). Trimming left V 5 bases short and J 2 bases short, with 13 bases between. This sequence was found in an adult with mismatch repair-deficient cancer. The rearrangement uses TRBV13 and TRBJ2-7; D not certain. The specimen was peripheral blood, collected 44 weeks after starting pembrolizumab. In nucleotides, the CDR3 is TGTGCCAGCAGCCCTGGACGAAACCCCTACGAGCAGTACTTC. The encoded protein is CASSPGRNPYEQYF.